The 24 T cell receptor beta chains below all came from one sample that was sequenced in a study of control samples from healthy donors and cancer patients. The assay was immunoSEQ multiplex PCR, and TCRdb's table has in-frame clones only and misses some. The table records 90,000 to 130,000 clones, 70% to 85% of them present only once. Material: blood. The receptors here all came from a man between 18 and 35 years old in good health.

The genes are TRBV5-1 and TRBJ2-6; D is unclear. Trimming stripped 1 base from V and 4 bases from J, with 3 bases between. This CDR3 spans 13 amino acids. The germline V gene has CDR1 SGHRS and CDR2 YFSETQ. CDR3 bases: TGCGCCAGCAGCTTGAACGGGGCCAACGTCCTGACTTTC. Protein: CASSLNGANVLTF.

This chain uses TRBV5-4 with TRBJ2-5, with 13 bases fitting TRBD2. The CDR3 has 16 residues. The V gene end was trimmed by 6 bases and the J gene end by 2 bases; junction bases not matched to a gene: 7. Looked up from germline, CDR1 is SGHNT and CDR2 is YYREEE (reference sequence). CDR3 in amino acids: CASNRGLAGPQETQYF. The CDR3 coding sequence is TGTGCCAGCAACCGGGGACTAGCGGGGCCACAAGAGACCCAGTACTTC.

J is TRBJ2-7 and V is TRBV28, with TRBD1 identical over 10 bases. The germline gives CDR1 MDHEN, CDR2 SYDVKM. This CDR3 has 14 residues. Trimming cost V 5 bases and J 4 bases; bases outside gene matches: 5. CDR3: CASSIGTGAYEQYF. CDR3 sequence (DNA): TGTGCCAGCAGTATCGGGACAGGGGCTTACGAGCAGTACTTC.

Points on this clone: Its ends do not fully match the called genes, so a read error is possible. This rearrangement joins TRBV18 to TRBJ2-5; the D is unclear. Germline CDR1 reads KGHSH; CDR2 reads LQKENI. This CDR3 has 14 residues. CDR3 protein: CVSSPRLERETQYF. The DNA of the CDR3 is TGTGTCAGCTCACCACGGCTAGAGAGGGAGACCCAGTACTTC.

The chain joins TRBV7-9 to TRBJ2-3; 12 nucleotides align to TRBD2. Germline V gene sequence: CDR1 SEHNR, CDR2 FQNEAQ (reference sequence). Trimming cost V 5 bases and J 3 bases; bases outside gene matches: 9. This CDR3 is 17 amino acids long. This chain's CDR3 is CASSALAGGPRTDTQYF. The CDR3 DNA follows: TGTGCCAGCAGCGCCCTAGCGGGGGGGCCGAGGACAGATACGCAGTATTTT.

The J gene is TRBJ1-1, the V gene TRBV7-2; TRBD1 might be the D (5 bases). V lost 5 bases and J 0 bases, leaving 10 bases between the germline ends. CDR3 length equals 14 residues. Germline V gives CDR1 SGHTA, CDR2 FQGNSA. The CDR3 nucleotides read TGTGCCAGCAGCAAATGGGGGGTGAACACTGAAGCTTTCTTT. Translating gives CASSKWGVNTEAFF.

The chain carries TRBV28 and TRBJ2-7, with 8 bases fitting TRBD1. CDR3 length: 13 amino acids. CDR1 is MDHEN, CDR2 SYDVKM, per germline. The trim removed 6 bases at V and 6 bases at J, leaving 7 bases unmatched. CDR3 region: CASSLGQGLEQYV. The DNA for the CDR3 is TGTGCCAGCAGCCTCGGACAGGGTCTCGAGCAGTACGTC.

The chain joins TRBV28 to TRBJ1-6; no clear D gene. The CDR3 is 15 residues long. Trimming removed 1 base from V and 10 bases from J, with 14 bases in between. Germline V CDR1 and CDR2: MDHEN, SYDVKM. CDR3 sequence (DNA): TGTGCCAGCAGTTTATATGCCAGGAAGGGATCACCCCTCCACTTT. This sequence encodes CASSLYARKGSPLHF.

The chain carries TRBV5-1 and TRBJ1-2; weak D call: TRBD1 (6 bases). This CDR3 has 16 residues. Trimming left V 0 bases short and J 0 bases short, with 12 bases between. CDR1 is SGHRS and CDR2 is YFSETQ in the germline V gene. Here the CDR3 DNA reads TGCGCCAGCAGCTTGGAGCCGGGGGCTTCTAACTATGGCTACACCTTC. Its translation: CASSLEPGASNYGYTF.

The chain uses TRBV6-2 or TRBV6-3 and TRBJ2-1; D is undetermined. Germline V gene lookup returns CDR1 MNHEY and CDR2 SVGEGT. This CDR3 contains 13 residues. Between the trimmed V and J ends, which lost 3 bases and 4 bases, there was a span of 7 bases. CDR3 in amino acids: CASSYSGYNEQFF. The CDR3 nucleotides read TGTGCCAGCAGTTATTCCGGGTACAATGAGCAGTTCTTC.

This chain joins TRBV28 and TRBJ1-4; the match to TRBD1 covers 7 bases. The germline V gene encodes CDR1 MDHEN and CDR2 SYDVKM. Trimming removed 6 bases from V and 6 bases from J; junction bases left unmatched: 7. This CDR3 has 14 amino acids. The CDR3 nucleotides are TGTGCCAGCAGCCCGGGACAGTTTCATGAAAAACTGTTTTTT. Its protein product is CASSPGQFHEKLFF.

A few counts support this clone. The rearrangement joins TRBV5-1 to TRBJ2-5; 7 bases map to TRBD1. This CDR3 is 13 amino acids long. From germline, CDR1 is SGHRS and CDR2 YFSETQ. Trimming removed 5 bases from V and 3 bases from J; junction bases left unmatched: 4. The CDR3 coding sequence is TGCGCCAGCAGTTTAACAGGGGAAGAGACCCAGTACTTC. It encodes CASSLTGEETQYF.

Here the CDR3 reads CASSEPGQGNNEQFF. CDR3 nucleotide sequence: TGTGCCAGCAGCGAACCGGGACAGGGAAACAATGAGCAGTTCTTC. The chain has TRBV7-9 and TRBJ2-1; 9 bases map to TRBD1. V dropped 5 bases and J dropped 5; count of bases not matched to a gene: 7. There are 15 residues in the CDR3. Germline CDR1 is SEHNR and CDR2 is FQNEAQ (reference sequence).

The chain employs TRBV4-2 and TRBJ2-6, with D perhaps TRBD1 (6 bases). V shed 4 bases and J shed 0 bases, with 28 bases lying between them. The CDR3 has 22 residues. CDR1 and CDR2 from the germline V gene are LGHNA and YNFKEQ. The CDR3 nucleotides read TGTGCCAGCAGCCCCGTAAGACGGACAGCTAATCCTATTAACTCTGGGGCCAACGTCCTGACTTTC. Amino acid sequence: CASSPVRRTANPINSGANVLTF.

The chain couples TRBV6-1 to TRBJ1-1, with D tentatively TRBD1 (6 bases). CDR1 and CDR2 (germline): MNHNS, SASEGT. V dropped 1 base and J dropped 5 bases, with 14 bases sitting between them. The CDR3 contains 15 residues. CDR3 residues: CASSEGGGGATEAFF. As DNA, the CDR3 is TGTGCCAGCAGTGAAGGGGGAGGGGGAGCGACTGAAGCTTTCTTT.

The rearrangement joins TRBV5-6 to TRBJ1-2; D unresolved. Trimming removed 0 bases at V and 3 bases at J, with 15 bases between. Germline values: CDR1 SGHDT, CDR2 YYEEEE. The CDR3 is 16 amino acids. The CDR3 spells CASSLDRLSNYYGYTF. The DNA of the CDR3 is TGTGCCAGCAGCTTGGATCGGTTATCCAATTACTATGGCTACACCTTC.

The V and J genes are TRBV4-1 and TRBJ2-3; tentatively, D is TRBD1 (6 bases). Germline values: CDR1 MGHRA, CDR2 YSYEKL. CDR3 length equals 15 residues. With 0 bases removed from V and 2 bases from J, the gap between germline ends came to 9 bases. The DNA for the CDR3 is TGCGCCAGCAGCCAAGAAGGGGGTTACACAGATACGCAGTATTTT. Translating it yields CASSQEGGYTDTQYF.

J is TRBJ2-2 and V is TRBV6-6; TRBD1 agrees at 9 bases. Germline CDR1 and CDR2: MNHNY and SVGAGI (reference sequence). V lost 8 bases, J lost 7 bases, and 11 bases stayed unmatched. This CDR3 comprises 15 residues. The CDR3 nucleotides are TGTGCCAGCGACAGGGGGAGATTGGGAGGCGGGGAGCTGTTTTTT. It specifies CASDRGRLGGGELFF.

For the CDR3, the DNA is TGTGCCAGCAGTTTAACCCGGAGCTCCTATAATTCACCCCTCCACTTT. This gives the protein CASSLTRSSYNSPLHF. The chain recombines TRBV28 with TRBJ1-6; the D is unclear. The length of the CDR3 is 16 residues. The ends were cut back, 2 bases at V and 0 bases at J, with 8 bases in the middle. Germline assignment: CDR1 MDHEN and CDR2 SYDVKM.

V is TRBV6-5 and J is TRBJ2-5; no firm D call. Looked up from germline, CDR1 is MNHEY and CDR2 is SVGAGI. This CDR3 spans 14 amino acids. V was cut by 5 bases and J by 1 base, with 11 bases left in between. CDR3 residues: CASSHGPSQETQYF. CDR3 nucleotides: TGTGCCAGCAGTCATGGACCGAGCCAAGAGACCCAGTACTTC.

The chain couples TRBV12-5 to TRBJ1-1, with D possibly TRBD1 on 5 matching bases. Between the trimmed V and J ends, which lost 5 bases and 7 bases, there was a span of 14 bases. Germline V gene sequence: CDR1 LGHNT, CDR2 FRNRAP. The CDR3 is made up of 13 amino acids. This chain's CDR3 is CASGTQGFGEAFF. The CDR3 DNA is TGTGCTAGTGGTACCCAGGGATTTGGTGAAGCTTTCTTT.

DNA of the CDR3: TGTGCCAGCAGCCCGTTTGGTGCGGTCTCGTCCTACGAGCAGTACTTC. Protein: CASSPFGAVSSYEQYF. V and J are TRBV3-1 (or the pseudogene TRBV3-2) and TRBJ2-7; D unresolved. This CDR3 is built from 16 residues. Germline CDR1 reads LGHDT; CDR2 reads YNNKEL (reference sequence). Trimming took off 4 bases at V and 1 base at J, with 17 bases between the two ends.

This chain uses TRBV9 with TRBJ1-2; D uncertain. Germline loops: CDR1 SGDLS, CDR2 YYNGEE. The CDR3 contains 16 residues. The V and J ends lost 3 bases and 2 bases respectively, with 17 bases between them. The CDR3 loop is CASSDSSGYSNYGYTF. The CDR3 bases are TGTGCCAGCAGCGACTCATCGGGGTACTCCAACTATGGCTACACCTTC.

This clone was counted only a few times. This sequence joins TRBV6-4 and TRBJ2-2; TRBD2 matches 11 bases. V shed 5 bases and J 3 bases; nucleotides not matched to a gene: 5. CDR3 length: 16 amino acids. The germline gives CDR1 MRHNA, CDR2 SNTAGT. CDR3 nucleotides: TGTGCCAGCAGTCTAGCGGGGGGCCTCGACACCGGGGAGCTGTTTTTT. The encoded protein is CASSLAGGLDTGELFF.